Detailed here is one TCR beta chain. What it binds is not known. These data belong to a study of T-cell memory formation after mild COVID-19. As for the study in general: Largely, TCR clusters stayed within a single donor.

The CDR3 loop spans 15 amino acids. V lost 3 bases, J lost 0 bases, and 12 bases lay in between. Germline V gene sequence: CDR1 SQVTM, CDR2 ANQGSEA. TCR alpha and TCR beta cDNA libraries carrying sample barcodes and UMIs came from 5'RACE with constant-segment primers. TCRdb independently ran MiXCR on the 5' RACE reads; one entry per CDR3 protein. The repertoire has 35,000 to 50,000 distinct CDR3 sequences, over 6.5% of them found once; the top ten carry about 0.8%. Study-wide points: Cross-reactive memory seemingly joined, as some responding clones were found in pre-infection memory. Contracting clones, day 15 to 85, had balanced CD4/CD8, and later expanders favored CD4+.

Sequenced: PBMCs or a T cell subset sorted from them (not recorded which). J is TRBJ2-1 and V is TRBV29-1; TRBD2 might be the D (6 bases). The TCR was taken from an adult who had mild COVID-19 (a few samples of this study predate the infection). Cell type and time point are not known. The CDR3 DNA sequence: TGCAGCGTTGAGCCCGCCGGGGGCTCCTACAATGAGCAGTTCTTC. Its translation: CSVEPAGGSYNEQFF.